This paragraph reports one TCR beta chain. This specimen comes from a study of shared T cell receptors in the human thymus. V lost 4 bases and J lost 6, with 18 bases in between. Germline V gene lookup returns CDR1 SGHVS and CDR2 FNYEAQ. The CDR3 runs to 16 residues. TCRdb keeps only in-frame clones here, not all; method: immunoSEQ multiplex PCR. The data show 500,000 to 550,000 clones, with approximately 78% seen just once and more than 0.01% held by the top ten. The sample was also linked to a second study, of human thymus T cells.

This sequence was found in a boy in the first two years of life with a congenital heart defect. Sequencing was done on a sample of thymocytes. J is TRBJ2-2 and V is TRBV7-6; D may be TRBD1 (5 bases). In nucleotides, the CDR3 is TGTGCCAGCAGCTACCCGGACACCCACGAGGCCGGGGAGCTGTTTTTT. Its protein product is CASSYPDTHEAGELFF.